The clone carrying this T cell receptor beta chain has ten or more counts. The antigen is undetermined. These data are taken from a study of T cells in Graves' hyperthyroidism and ophthalmopathy. Study-level background: Peripheral blood was taken when the disease was first diagnosed, before any treatment began. General study points: Ophthalmopathy was identified by the model a median about 6 months ahead of onset.

It was uncontrolled infection, other autoimmune disease, pregnancy or lactation that excluded patients. The ends lost 3 bases at V and 5 bases at J; junction bases unmatched: 9. The CDR3 runs 15 residues. Germline V lookup: CDR1 SGHRS, CDR2 YFSETQ. Using RNA transcripts as the source, TCR beta CDR3 regions were amplified. HTBI primers were used for first-round RT-PCR of the TCR CDR3. TCRdb ran MiXCR on the multiplex PCR reads and lists one entry per CDR3 protein. The table lists 310,000 or so distinct CDR3 sequences, 15% to 20% of them singletons. This sequence was found in a woman aged 55-70 years with Graves' ophthalmopathy. The sample was blood. This chain joins TRBV5-1 and TRBJ2-7, with 9 positions matching TRBD2. The CDR3 loop reads CASSWSGTSNNEQYF. The CDR3 coding sequence is TGCGCCAGCAGCTGGAGTGGGACTAGCAATAACGAGCAGTACTTC.